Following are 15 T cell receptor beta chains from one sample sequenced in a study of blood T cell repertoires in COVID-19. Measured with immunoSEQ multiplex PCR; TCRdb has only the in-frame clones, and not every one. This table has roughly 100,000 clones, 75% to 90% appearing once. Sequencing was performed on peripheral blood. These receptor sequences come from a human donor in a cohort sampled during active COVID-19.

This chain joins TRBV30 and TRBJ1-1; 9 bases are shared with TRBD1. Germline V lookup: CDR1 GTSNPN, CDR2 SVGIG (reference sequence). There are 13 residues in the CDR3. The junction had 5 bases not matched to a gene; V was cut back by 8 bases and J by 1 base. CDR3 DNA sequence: TGTGCCCGCCAGGACAGGGGGAACACTGAAGCTTTCTTT. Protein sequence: CARQDRGNTEAFF.

The CDR3 nucleotides are TGTGCCAGCAGTTTGGCTTTAAAGCCCCAGCATTTT. It encodes CASSLALKPQHF. J is TRBJ1-5 and V is TRBV12-3 or TRBV12-4; the D is unclear. The V gene lost 3 bases and the J gene lost 8 bases, with 8 bases spanning the gap. There are 12 residues in the CDR3.

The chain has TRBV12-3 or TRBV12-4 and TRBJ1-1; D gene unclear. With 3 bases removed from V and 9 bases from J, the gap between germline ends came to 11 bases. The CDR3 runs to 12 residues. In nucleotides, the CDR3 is TGTGCCAGCAGTTTGGTGAGGGCCCAAGCTTTCTTT. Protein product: CASSLVRAQAFF.

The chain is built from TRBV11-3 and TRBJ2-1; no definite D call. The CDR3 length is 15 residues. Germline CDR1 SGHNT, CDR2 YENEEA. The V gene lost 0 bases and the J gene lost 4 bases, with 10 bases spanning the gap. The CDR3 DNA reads TGTGCCAGCAGCTTAGACCGAGACACTTACAATGAGCAGTTCTTC. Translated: CASSLDRDTYNEQFF.

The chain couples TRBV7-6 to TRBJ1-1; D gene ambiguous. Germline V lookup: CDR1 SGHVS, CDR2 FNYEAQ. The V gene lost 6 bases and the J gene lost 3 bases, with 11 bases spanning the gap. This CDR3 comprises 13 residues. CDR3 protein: CASSRDIYTEAFF. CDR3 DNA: TGTGCCAGCAGTCGAGACATCTACACTGAAGCTTTCTTT.

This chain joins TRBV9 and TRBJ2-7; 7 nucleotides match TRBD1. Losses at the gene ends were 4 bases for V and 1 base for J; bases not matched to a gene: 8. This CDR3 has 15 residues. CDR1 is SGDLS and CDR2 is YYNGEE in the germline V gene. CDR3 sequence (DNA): TGTGCCAGCAGCCTCCAAGGGACAGAATCCTACGAGCAGTACTTC. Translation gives CASSLQGTESYEQYF.

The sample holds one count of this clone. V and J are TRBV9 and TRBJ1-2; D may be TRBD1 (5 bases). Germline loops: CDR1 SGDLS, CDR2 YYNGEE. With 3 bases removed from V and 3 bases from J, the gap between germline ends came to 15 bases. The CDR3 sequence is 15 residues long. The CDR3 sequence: CASSEDLGEDYGYTF. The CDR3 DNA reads TGTGCCAGCAGCGAAGACCTAGGGGAGGACTATGGCTACACCTTC.

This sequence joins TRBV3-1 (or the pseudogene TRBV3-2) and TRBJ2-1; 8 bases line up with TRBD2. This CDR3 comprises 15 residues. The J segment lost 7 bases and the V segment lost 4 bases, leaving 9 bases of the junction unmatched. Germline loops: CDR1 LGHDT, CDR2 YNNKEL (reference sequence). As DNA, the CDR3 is TGTGCCAGCAGCCCGGACTCGGGGGGGCGGAATGAGCAGTTCTTC. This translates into CASSPDSGGRNEQFF.

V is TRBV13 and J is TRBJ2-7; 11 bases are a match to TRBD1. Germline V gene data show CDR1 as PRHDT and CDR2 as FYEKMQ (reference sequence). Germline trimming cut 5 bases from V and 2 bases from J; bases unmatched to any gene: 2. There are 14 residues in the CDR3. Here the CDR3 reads CASSQGQGAYEQYF. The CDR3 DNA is TGTGCCAGCAGCCAGGGACAGGGGGCCTACGAGCAGTACTTC. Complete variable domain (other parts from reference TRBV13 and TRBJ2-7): AAGVIQSPRHLIKEKRETATLKCYPIPRHDTVYWYQQGPGQDPQFLISFYEKMQSDKGSIPDRFSAQQFSDYHSELNMSSLELGDSALYFCASSQGQGAYEQYFGPGTRLTVT.

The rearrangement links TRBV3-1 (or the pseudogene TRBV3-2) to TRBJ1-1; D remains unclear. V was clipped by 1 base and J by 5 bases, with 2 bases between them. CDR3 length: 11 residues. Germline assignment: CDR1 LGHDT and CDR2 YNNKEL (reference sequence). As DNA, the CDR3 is TGTGCCAGCAGCCAAGCAACTGAAGCTTTCTTT. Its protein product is CASSQATEAFF.

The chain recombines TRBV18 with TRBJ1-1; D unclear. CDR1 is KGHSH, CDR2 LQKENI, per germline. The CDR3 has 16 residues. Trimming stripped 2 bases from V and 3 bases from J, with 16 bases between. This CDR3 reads CASSPKSVVSYTEAFF. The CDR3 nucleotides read TGTGCCAGCTCACCAAAGTCGGTGGTTTCGTACACTGAAGCTTTCTTT.

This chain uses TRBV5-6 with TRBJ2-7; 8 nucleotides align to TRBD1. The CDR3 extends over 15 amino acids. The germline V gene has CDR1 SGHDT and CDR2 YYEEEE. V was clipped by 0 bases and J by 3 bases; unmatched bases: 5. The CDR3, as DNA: TGTGCCAGCAGCTTGGCGGTGGGGACAGGCTACGAGCAGTACTTC. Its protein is CASSLAVGTGYEQYF. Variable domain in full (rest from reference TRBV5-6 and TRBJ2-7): DAGVTQSPTHLIKTRGQQVTLRCSPKSGHDTVSWYQQALGQGPQFIFQYYEEEERQRGNFPDRFSGHQFPNYSSELNVNALLLGDSALYLCASSLAVGTGYEQYFGPGTRLTVT.

The CDR3 here is CAWSSTRTGVGYTF. Written as DNA, the CDR3 is TGTGCCTGGAGTTCAACAAGGACAGGGGTTGGCTACACCTTC. This sequence joins TRBV30 and TRBJ1-2; 9 bases line up with TRBD1. V shed 2 bases and J 7 bases; nucleotides not matched to a gene: 8. Germline CDR1 GTSNPN, CDR2 SVGIG (reference sequence). This CDR3 spans 14 amino acids.

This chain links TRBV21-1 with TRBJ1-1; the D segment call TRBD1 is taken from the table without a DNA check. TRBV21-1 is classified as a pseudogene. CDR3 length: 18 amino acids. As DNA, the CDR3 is TGTGCCAGCAGCTTAATACAGAGACCGGCCATAATGAACACTGAAGCTTTCTTT. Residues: CASSLIQRPAIMNTEAFF.

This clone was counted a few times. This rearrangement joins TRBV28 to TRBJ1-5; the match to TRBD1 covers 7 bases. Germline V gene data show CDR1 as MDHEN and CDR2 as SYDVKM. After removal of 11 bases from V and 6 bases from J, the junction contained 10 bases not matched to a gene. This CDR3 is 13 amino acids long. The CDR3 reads CAGNRGLSQPQHF. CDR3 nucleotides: TGTGCCGGGAACAGGGGTTTAAGTCAGCCCCAGCATTTT. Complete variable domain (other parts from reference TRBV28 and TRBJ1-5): DVKVTQSSRYLVKRTGEKVFLECVQDMDHENMFWYRQDPGLGLRLIYFSYDVKMKEKGDIPEGYSVSREKKERFSLILESASTNQTSMYLCAGNRGLSQPQHFGDGTRLSIL.